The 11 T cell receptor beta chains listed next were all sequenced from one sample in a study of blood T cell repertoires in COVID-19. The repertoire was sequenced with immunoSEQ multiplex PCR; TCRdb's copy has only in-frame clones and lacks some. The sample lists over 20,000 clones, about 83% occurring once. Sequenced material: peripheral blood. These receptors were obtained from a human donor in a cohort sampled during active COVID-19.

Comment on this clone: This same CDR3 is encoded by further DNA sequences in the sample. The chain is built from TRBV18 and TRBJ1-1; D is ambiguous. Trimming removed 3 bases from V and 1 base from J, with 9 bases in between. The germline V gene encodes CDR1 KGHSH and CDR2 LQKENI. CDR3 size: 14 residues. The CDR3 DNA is TGTGCCAGCTCACCGGCGGGCAGGAACACTGAAGCTTTCTTT. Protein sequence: CASSPAGRNTEAFF.

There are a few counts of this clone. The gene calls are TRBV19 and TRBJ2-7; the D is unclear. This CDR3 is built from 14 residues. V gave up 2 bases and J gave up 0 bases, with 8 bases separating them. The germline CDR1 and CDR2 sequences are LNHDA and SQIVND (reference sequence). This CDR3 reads CASSIWADSYEQYF. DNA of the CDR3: TGTGCCAGTAGTATATGGGCAGACTCCTACGAGCAGTACTTC.

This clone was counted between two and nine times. CDR3 in amino acids: CASTRGAGGPYEQYF. CDR3 bases: TGCGCCAGCACCCGAGGGGCAGGGGGACCCTACGAGCAGTACTTC. V gene TRBV5-1 combines with J gene TRBJ2-7, with 7 nucleotides matching TRBD1. Germline assignment: CDR1 SGHRS and CDR2 YFSETQ. The CDR3 consists of 15 residues. V gave up 6 bases and J gave up 2 bases; unmatched junction bases: 11. Full variable domain (remainder filled in from reference TRBV5-1 and TRBJ2-7): KAGVTQTPRYLIKTRGQQVTLSCSPISGHRSVSWYQQTPGQGLQFLFEYFSETQRNKGNFPGRFSGRQFSNSRSEMNVSTLELGDSALYLCASTRGAGGPYEQYFGPGTRLTVT.

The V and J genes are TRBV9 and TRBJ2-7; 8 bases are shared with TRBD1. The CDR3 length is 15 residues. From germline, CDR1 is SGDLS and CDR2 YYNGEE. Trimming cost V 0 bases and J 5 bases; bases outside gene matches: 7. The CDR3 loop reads CASSVDHRGYNEQYF. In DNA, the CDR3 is TGTGCCAGCAGCGTAGATCACAGGGGGTACAACGAGCAGTACTTC.

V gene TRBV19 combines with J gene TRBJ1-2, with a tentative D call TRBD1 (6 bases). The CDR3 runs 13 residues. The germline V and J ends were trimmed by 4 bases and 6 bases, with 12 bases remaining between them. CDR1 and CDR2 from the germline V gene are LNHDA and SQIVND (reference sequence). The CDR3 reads CASSRGQGDGYTF. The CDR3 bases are TGTGCCAGTAGTAGGGGGCAAGGGGATGGCTACACCTTC.

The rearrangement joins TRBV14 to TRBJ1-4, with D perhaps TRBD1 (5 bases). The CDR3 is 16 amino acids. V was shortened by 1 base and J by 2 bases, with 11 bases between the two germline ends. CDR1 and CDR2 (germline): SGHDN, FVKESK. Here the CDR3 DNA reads TGTGCCAGCAGCCAAGTCAAGGGGTCTACTAATGAAAAACTGTTTTTT. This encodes CASSQVKGSTNEKLFF.

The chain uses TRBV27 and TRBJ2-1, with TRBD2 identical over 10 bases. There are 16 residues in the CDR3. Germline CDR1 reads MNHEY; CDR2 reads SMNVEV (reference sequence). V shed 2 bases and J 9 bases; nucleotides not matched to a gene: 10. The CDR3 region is CASSLSSSGGGSEQFF. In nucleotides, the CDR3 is TGTGCCAGCAGTTTAAGTTCAAGCGGGGGGGGAAGTGAGCAGTTCTTC.

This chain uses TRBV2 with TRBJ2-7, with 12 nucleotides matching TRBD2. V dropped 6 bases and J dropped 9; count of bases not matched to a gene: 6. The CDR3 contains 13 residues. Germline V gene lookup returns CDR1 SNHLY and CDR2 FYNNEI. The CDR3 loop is CASRRLAGAAQYF. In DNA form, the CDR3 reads TGTGCCAGCAGAAGACTAGCGGGGGCGGCGCAGTACTTC. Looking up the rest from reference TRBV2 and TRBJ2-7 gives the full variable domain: EPEVTQTPSHQVTQMGQEVILRCVPISNHLYFYWYRQILGQKVEFLVSFYNNEISEKSEIFDDQFSVERPDGSNFTLKIRSTKLEDSAMYFCASRRLAGAAQYFGPGTRLTVT.

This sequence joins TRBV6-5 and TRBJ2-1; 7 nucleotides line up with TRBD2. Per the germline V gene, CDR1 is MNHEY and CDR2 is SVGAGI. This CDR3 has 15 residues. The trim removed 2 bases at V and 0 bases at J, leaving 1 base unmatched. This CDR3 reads CASSYERGSYNEQFF. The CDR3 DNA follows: TGTGCCAGCAGTTACGAGCGGGGCTCCTACAATGAGCAGTTCTTC.

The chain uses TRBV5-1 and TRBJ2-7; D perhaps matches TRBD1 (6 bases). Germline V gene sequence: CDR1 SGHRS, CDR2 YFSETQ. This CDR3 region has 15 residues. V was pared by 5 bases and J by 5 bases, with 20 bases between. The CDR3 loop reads CASRRSQGFSDEQYF. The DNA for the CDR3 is TGCGCCAGCAGGCGGTCACAGGGATTTAGTGACGAGCAGTACTTC. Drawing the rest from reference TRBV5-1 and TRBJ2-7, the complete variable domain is KAGVTQTPRYLIKTRGQQVTLSCSPISGHRSVSWYQQTPGQGLQFLFEYFSETQRNKGNFPGRFSGRQFSNSRSEMNVSTLELGDSALYLCASRRSQGFSDEQYFGPGTRLTVT.

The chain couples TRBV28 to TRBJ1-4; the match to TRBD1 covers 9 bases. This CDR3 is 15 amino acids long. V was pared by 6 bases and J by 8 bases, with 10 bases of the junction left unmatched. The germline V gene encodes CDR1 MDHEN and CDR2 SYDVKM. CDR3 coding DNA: TGTGCCAGCAGCTCTAATGGGGGACAGGGAGAAAAACTGTTTTTT. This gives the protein CASSSNGGQGEKLFF.